Below, 3 T cell receptor delta chains from the same sample are listed, as sequenced in a study of gamma-delta T cells after stem cell transplantation (dated by TCRdb to about 2016). Library preparation used RT-PCR. Sequencing instrument: Illumina MiSeq. The public reads were reprocessed by TCRdb using CATT, and rows of matching DNA were later combined. This sample has under 2,000 delta-chain clones in its table, and more than 7% of those were observed once. Clones ranked in the top ten supply 35% to 55% of the sample. Input material: gamma-delta T cells. These receptors were collected from a human donor. It is not recorded whose cells these are; they may come from a transplant donor.

The table lists this clone with a few counts. This clone may be a read error of a much larger clone one base away. Within the sample, other DNA sequences also encode this same CDR3. The chain recombines TRDV2 with TRDJ1, with a tentative D call TRDD3 (6 bases). Germline loops: CDR1 GEAIGNYY, CDR2 EKD. This CDR3 comprises 14 residues. The CDR3 loop is CACDPLGTGSKLIF. The CDR3 nucleotides read TGCGCCTGTGACCCCTTGGGGACTGGGAGTAAACTCATCTTT.

In its sample, this clone was seen a few times. It may be a read error: a sequence one base away is much more abundant. The V call is TRDV2, the J call TRDJ1; a possible D gene is TRDD3 (5 bases). This CDR3 has 16 residues. Germline V gives CDR1 GEAIGNYY, CDR2 EKD. DNA for the CDR3: TGTGCCTGTGACACTCTTGGAGGGGAGCCCACCGATAAACCCATCTTT. Translating gives CACDTLGGEPTDKPIF.

The chain links TRDV2 to TRDJ3; the match to TRDD3 covers 10 bases. Germline loops: CDR1 GEAIGNYY, CDR2 EKD. V was pared by 0 bases and J by 1 base, with 2 bases of the junction left unmatched. This CDR3 is built from 18 residues. The CDR3 loop reads CACDTVGDTSWDTRQMFF. The CDR3, as DNA: TGTGCCTGTGACACCGTGGGGGATACATCCTGGGACACCCGACAGATGTTTTTC.